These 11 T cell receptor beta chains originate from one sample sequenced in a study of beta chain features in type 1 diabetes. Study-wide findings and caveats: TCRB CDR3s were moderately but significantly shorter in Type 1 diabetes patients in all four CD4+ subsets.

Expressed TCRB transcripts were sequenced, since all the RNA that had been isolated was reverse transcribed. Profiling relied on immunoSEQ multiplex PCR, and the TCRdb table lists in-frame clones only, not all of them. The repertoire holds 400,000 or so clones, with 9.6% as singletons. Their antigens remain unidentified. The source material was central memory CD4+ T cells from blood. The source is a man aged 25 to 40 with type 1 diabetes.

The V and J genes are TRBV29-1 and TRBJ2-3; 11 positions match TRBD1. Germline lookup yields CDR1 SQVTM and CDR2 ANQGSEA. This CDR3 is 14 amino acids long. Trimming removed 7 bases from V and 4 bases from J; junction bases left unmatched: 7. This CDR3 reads CSAGGTGGPDTQYF. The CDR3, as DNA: TGCAGCGCCGGGGGGACAGGGGGGCCAGATACGCAGTATTTT.

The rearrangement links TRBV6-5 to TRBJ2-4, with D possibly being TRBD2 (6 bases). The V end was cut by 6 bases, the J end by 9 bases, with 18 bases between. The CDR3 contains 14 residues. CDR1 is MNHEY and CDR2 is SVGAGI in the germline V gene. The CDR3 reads CASSTTVRGGIQYF. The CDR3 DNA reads TGTGCCAGCAGCACAACGGTACGGGGAGGCATTCAGTACTTC.

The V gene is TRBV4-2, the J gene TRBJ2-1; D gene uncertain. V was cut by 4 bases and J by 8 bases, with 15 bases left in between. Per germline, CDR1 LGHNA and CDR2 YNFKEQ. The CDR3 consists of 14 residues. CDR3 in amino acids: CASSPNRVRDEQFF. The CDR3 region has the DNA TGTGCCAGCAGCCCAAACCGGGTCAGAGATGAGCAGTTCTTC.

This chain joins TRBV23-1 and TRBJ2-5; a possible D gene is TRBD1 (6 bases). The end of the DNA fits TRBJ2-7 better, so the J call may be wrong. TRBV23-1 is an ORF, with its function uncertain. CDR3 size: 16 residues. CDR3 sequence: CASSQSNRVGLNEQYF. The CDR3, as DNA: TGCGCCAGCAGTCAATCGAACAGGGTGGGGTTGAACGAGCAGTACTTC.

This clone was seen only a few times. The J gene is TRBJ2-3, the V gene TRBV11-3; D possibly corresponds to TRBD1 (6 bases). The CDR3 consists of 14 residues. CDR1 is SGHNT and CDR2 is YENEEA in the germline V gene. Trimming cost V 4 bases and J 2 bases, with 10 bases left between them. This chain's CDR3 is CASSSQGFTDTQYF. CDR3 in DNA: TGTGCCAGCAGCTCACAGGGTTTCACAGATACGCAGTATTTT.

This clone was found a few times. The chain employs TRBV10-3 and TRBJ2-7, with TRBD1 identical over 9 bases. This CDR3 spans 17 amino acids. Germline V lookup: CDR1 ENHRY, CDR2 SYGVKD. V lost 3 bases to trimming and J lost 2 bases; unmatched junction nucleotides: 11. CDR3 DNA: TGTGCCATCAGTGAATCGGGCTCCGGGACAGGGACCTACGAGCAGTACTTC. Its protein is CAISESGSGTGTYEQYF.

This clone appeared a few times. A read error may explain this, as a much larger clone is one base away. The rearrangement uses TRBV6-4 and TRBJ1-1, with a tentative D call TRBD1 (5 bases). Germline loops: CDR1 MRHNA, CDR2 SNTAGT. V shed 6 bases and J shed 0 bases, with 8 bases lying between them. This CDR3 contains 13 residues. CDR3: CASRLQVNTEAFF. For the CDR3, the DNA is TGTGCCAGCAGGTTACAGGTGAACACTGAAGCTTTCTTT.

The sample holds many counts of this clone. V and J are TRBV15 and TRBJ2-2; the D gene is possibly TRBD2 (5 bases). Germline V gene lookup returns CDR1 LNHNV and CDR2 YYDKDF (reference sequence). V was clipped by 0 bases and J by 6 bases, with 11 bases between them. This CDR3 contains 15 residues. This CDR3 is CATSRDLTEAGELFF. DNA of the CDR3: TGTGCCACCAGCAGAGATCTGACGGAGGCCGGGGAGCTGTTTTTT.

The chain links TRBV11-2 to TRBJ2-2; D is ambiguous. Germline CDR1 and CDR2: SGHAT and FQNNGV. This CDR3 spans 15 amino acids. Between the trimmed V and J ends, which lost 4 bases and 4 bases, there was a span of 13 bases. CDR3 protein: CASSSPTPFTGELFF. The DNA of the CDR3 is TGTGCCAGCAGCTCCCCAACCCCTTTCACCGGGGAGCTGTTTTTT. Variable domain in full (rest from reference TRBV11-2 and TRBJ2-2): EAGVAQSPRYKIIEKRQSVAFWCNPISGHATLYWYQQILGQGPKLLIQFQNNGVVDDSQLPKDRFSAERLKGVDSTLKIQPAKLEDSAVYLCASSSPTPFTGELFFGEGSRLTVL.

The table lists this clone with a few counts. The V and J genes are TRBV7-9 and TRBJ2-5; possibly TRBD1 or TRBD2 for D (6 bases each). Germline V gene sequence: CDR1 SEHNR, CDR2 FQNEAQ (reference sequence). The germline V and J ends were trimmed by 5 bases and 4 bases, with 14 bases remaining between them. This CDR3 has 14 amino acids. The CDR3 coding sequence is TGTGCCAGCAGCCCCCCGGGGGCAGGAGAGACCCAGTACTTC. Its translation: CASSPPGAGETQYF. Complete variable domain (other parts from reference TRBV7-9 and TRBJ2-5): DTGVSQNPRHKITKRGQNVTFRCDPISEHNRLYWYRQTLGQGPEFLTYFQNEAQLEKSRLLSDRFSAERPKGSFSTLEIQRTEQGDSAMYLCASSPPGAGETQYFGPGTRLLVL.

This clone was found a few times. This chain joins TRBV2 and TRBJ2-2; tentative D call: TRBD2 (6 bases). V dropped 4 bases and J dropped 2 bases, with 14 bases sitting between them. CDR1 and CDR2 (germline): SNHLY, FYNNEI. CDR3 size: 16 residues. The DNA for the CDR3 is TGTGCCAGCAGTGTACGGGGGACGGGAAACACCGGGGAGCTGTTTTTT. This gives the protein CASSVRGTGNTGELFF.